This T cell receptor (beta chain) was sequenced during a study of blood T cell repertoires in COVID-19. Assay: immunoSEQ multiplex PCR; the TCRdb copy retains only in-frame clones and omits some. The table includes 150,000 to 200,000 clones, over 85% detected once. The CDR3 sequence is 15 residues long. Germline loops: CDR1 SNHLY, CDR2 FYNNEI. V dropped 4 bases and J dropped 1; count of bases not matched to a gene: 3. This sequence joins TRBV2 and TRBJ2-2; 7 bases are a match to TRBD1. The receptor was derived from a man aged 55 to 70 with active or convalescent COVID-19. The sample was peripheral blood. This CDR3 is CASSVRTGNTGELFF. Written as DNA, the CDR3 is TGTGCCAGCAGTGTGAGGACAGGGAACACCGGGGAGCTGTTTTTT.